The clone carrying this TCR beta chain was found many times. What it recognizes is unknown. The data are from a study of T-cell reconstitution after alpha-beta-depleted transplantation in children. Unique molecular identifiers were incorporated into the prepared TCRbeta library. A single record per CDR3 protein comes from TCRdb applying MiXCR to the PCR reads. The data contain 600,000 to 800,000 distinct CDR3 sequences, 10% to 15% of them singletons. The study, taken as a whole, reports: Expanded clones from the graft, numbering several hundred, reportedly supplied alpha-beta T cells about two months after transplant. Some patients showed high day-60 TCRbeta diversity, which derived from surviving recipient T cells and thymic progenitors. The authors attributed T-cell counts and diversity one year after transplant mostly to newly produced T cells.

The length of the CDR3 is 15 residues. V lost 3 bases, J lost 5 bases, and 2 bases stayed unmatched. Sequences were derived from PBMCs, sampled before TCRalphabeta/CD19-depleted stem cell transplant. The V gene is TRBV12-3 or TRBV12-4, the J gene TRBJ2-7, with TRBD2 matching over 15 bases. This receptor was identified in a girl aged 2 to 9 with congenital amegakaryocytic thrombocytopenia, due to receive a stem cell transplant. The CDR3 reads CASSFRTSGRDEQYF. The CDR3 bases are TGTGCCAGCAGTTTCAGGACTAGCGGGAGGGACGAGCAGTACTTC.